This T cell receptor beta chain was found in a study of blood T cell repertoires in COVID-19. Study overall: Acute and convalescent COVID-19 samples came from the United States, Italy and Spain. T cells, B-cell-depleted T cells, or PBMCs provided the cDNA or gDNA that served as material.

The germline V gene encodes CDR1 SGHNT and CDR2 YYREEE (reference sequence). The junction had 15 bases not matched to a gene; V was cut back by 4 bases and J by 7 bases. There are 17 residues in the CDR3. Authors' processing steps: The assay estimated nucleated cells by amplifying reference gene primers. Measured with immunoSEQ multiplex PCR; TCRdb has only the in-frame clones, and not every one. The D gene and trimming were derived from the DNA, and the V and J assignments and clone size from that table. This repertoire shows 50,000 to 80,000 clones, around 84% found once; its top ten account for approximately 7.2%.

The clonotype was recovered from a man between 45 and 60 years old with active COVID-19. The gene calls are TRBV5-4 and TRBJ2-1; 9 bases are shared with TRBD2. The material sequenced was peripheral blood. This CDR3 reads CASSIIAGAVGTNEQFF. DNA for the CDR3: TGTGCCAGCAGCATCATAGCGGGAGCGGTCGGAACTAATGAGCAGTTCTTC. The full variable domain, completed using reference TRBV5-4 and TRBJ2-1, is ETGVTQSPTHLIKTRGQQVTLRCSSQSGHNTVSWYQQALGQGPQFIFQYYREEENGRGNFPPRFSGLQFPNYSSELNVNALELDDSALYLCASSIIAGAVGTNEQFFGPGTRLTVL.